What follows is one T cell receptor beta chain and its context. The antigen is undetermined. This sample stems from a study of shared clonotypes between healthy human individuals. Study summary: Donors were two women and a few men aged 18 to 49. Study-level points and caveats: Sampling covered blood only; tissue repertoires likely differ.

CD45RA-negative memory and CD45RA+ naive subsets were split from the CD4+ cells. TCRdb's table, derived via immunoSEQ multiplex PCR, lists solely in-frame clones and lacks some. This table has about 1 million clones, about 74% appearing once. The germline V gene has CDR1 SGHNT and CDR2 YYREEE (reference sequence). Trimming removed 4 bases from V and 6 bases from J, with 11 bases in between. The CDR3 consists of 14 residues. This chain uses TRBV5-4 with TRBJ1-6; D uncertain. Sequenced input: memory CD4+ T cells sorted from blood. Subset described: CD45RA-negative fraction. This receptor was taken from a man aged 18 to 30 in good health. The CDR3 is CASSRRNLNSPLHF. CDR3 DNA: TGTGCCAGCAGCCGTCGAAACCTTAATTCACCCCTCCACTTT.